This TCR beta chain was found in a study of blood T cell repertoires in COVID-19. Authors' analysis steps: Researchers report that nucleated cell counts were estimated from reference gene primer amplification. The assay was immunoSEQ multiplex PCR, and TCRdb's table has in-frame clones only and misses some. V and J calls and clone size are as listed in that table; D and trimming were resolved from the DNA. The data show about 46,000 clones, with 86% seen just once and approximately 3.1% held by the top ten. Trimming took off 6 bases at V and 2 bases at J, with 20 bases between the two ends. CDR1 and CDR2 from the germline V gene are KGHSH and LQKENI. CDR3 length equals 17 residues. Cohort placement rested on clinical history that participants reported themselves. Recovered status in Cohort 3 required two negative PCRs, clearance, or symptom resolution.

The sequenced sample consisted of PBMCs or T cells enriched from blood (not recorded which). The chain links TRBV18 to TRBJ2-4; no clear D gene. This TCR was sampled from a woman in her 50s who had recovered from COVID-19. CDR3 in amino acids: CASSPVVSDNPKNIQYF. DNA of the CDR3: TGTGCCAGCTCGCCGGTTGTTTCTGATAACCCCAAAAACATTCAGTACTTC.